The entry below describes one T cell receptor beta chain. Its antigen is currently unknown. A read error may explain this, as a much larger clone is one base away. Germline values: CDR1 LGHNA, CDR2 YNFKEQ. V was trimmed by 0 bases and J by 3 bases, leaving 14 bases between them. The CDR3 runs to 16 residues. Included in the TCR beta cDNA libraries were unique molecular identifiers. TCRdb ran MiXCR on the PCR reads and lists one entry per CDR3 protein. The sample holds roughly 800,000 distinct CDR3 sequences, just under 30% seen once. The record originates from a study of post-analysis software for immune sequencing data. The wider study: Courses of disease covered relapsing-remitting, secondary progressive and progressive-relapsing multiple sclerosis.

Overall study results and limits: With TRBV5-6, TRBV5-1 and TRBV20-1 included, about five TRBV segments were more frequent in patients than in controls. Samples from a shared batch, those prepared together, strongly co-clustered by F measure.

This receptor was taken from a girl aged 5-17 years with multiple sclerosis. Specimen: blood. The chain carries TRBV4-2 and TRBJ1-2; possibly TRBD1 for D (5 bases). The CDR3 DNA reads TGTGCCAGCAGCCAAGAGGCAGGGAAGAATGACTATGGCTACACCTTC. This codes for CASSQEAGKNDYGYTF.